The 31 T cell receptor beta chains reported below all come from one sample, sequenced in a study of T-cell reconstitution after alpha-beta-depleted transplantation in children. This sample's TCRbeta library carried unique molecular identifier barcodes. TCRdb passed the PCR reads through MiXCR, listing each CDR3 protein once. This sample has over 200,000 distinct CDR3 sequences, with approximately 10% found just once. This material consisted of PBMCs, taken before TCRalphabeta/CD19-depleted stem cell transplant. Source of these receptors: a child under two years old with acute myeloid leukemia, due to receive a stem cell transplant.

This clonotype has ten or more counts. This chain uses TRBV10-3 with TRBJ1-2, with D tentatively TRBD1 (5 bases). With 0 bases removed from V and 0 bases from J, the gap between germline ends came to 23 bases. Germline assignment: CDR1 ENHRY and CDR2 SYGVKD. The CDR3 covers 20 residues. CDR3 protein: CAISESGEDTLLFTNYGYTF. The CDR3 DNA sequence: TGTGCCATCAGTGAGTCTGGGGAGGACACACTCCTATTTACTAACTATGGCTACACCTTC.

Many counts were recorded for this clonotype. The CDR3: CASSPGTPYEQYF. The CDR3 region has the DNA TGTGCCAGCAGCCCCGGGACCCCCTACGAGCAGTACTTC. This chain links TRBV7-2 with TRBJ2-7; D is tentatively TRBD1 or TRBD2 (5 bases each). The CDR3 has 13 amino acids. Germline-derived CDR1 and CDR2 are SGHTA and FQGNSA. The V end was cut by 5 bases, the J end by 2 bases, with 10 bases between.

This clonotype was counted at least ten times. This chain uses TRBV6-5 with TRBJ2-1; D remains ambiguous. This CDR3 has 13 amino acids. The germline CDR1 and CDR2 sequences are MNHEY and SVGAGI. V lost 5 bases, J lost 7 bases, and 12 bases lay in between. CDR3 loop: CASSPYSGNEQFF. The CDR3 DNA follows: TGTGCCAGCAGTCCTTACAGTGGGAATGAGCAGTTCTTC.

This clonotype was observed many times. The rearrangement links TRBV12-3 or TRBV12-4 to TRBJ2-7; D possibly corresponds to TRBD1 (5 bases). This CDR3 is 14 amino acids long. Trimming cost V 5 bases and J 6 bases, with 17 bases left between them. The CDR3 reads CASSATGSSAEQYF. CDR3 nucleotides: TGTGCCAGCAGTGCCACAGGTAGTTCCGCCGAGCAGTACTTC.

This clonotype was counted at least ten times. The rearrangement uses TRBV5-1 and TRBJ2-5; D not resolved. The CDR3 covers 11 residues. The V end was cut by 5 bases, the J end by 1 base, with 3 bases between. CDR1 is SGHRS and CDR2 is YFSETQ in the germline V gene. The CDR3 region is CASRAQETQYF. DNA for the CDR3: TGCGCCAGCAGGGCCCAAGAGACCCAGTACTTC.

This clonotype was seen many times. V and J are TRBV19 and TRBJ1-3; D remains unclear. The CDR3 sequence is 12 residues long. Germline values: CDR1 LNHDA, CDR2 SQIVND (reference sequence). The ends were cut back, 8 bases at V and 2 bases at J, with 7 bases in the middle. DNA for the CDR3: TGTGCCAGTGGTACAACTGGAAACACCATATATTTT. Residues: CASGTTGNTIYF.

Many counts were recorded for this clonotype. This chain uses TRBV7-2 with TRBJ2-1; weak D call: TRBD1 (6 bases). V was shortened by 4 bases and J by 9 bases, with 22 bases between the two germline ends. The CDR3 consists of 16 residues. Germline V gene sequence: CDR1 SGHTA, CDR2 FQGNSA. The CDR3 bases are TGTGCCAGCAGCTCCTACCTACAGGGCCTGGCGGGTGAGCAGTTCTTC. Its translation: CASSSYLQGLAGEQFF.

The table lists this clonotype with a few counts. This chain uses TRBV24-1 with TRBJ2-5, with unresolved D. Between the trimmed V and J ends, which lost 0 bases and 0 bases, there was a span of 4 bases. CDR1 is KGHDR and CDR2 is SFDVKD in the germline V gene. CDR3 length equals 14 residues. CDR3 sequence reads: CATSDLADQETQYF. CDR3 DNA sequence: TGTGCCACCAGTGATTTGGCAGACCAAGAGACCCAGTACTTC.

This clonotype was picked up many times. The J gene is TRBJ2-1, the V gene TRBV7-2, with TRBD1 matching 9 bases. V lost 5 bases to trimming and J lost 5 bases; unmatched junction nucleotides: 1. Germline V gene data show CDR1 as SGHTA and CDR2 as FQGNSA. The CDR3 has 13 residues. The CDR3 loop is CASSRTGDNEQFF. The DNA of the CDR3 is TGTGCCAGCAGCCGGACAGGGGACAATGAGCAGTTCTTC.

This clonotype was observed a handful of times. The V call is TRBV20-1, the J call TRBJ2-1; 8 bases fit TRBD2. Germline values: CDR1 DFQATT, CDR2 SNEGSKA (reference sequence). V shed 6 bases and J 1 base; nucleotides not matched to a gene: 8. This CDR3 is built from 15 residues. CDR3 in amino acids: CSASRLAISYNEQFF. The DNA for the CDR3 is TGCAGTGCAAGCCGACTAGCGATATCCTACAATGAGCAGTTCTTC.

This chain joins TRBV19 and TRBJ1-5, with D unclear. V lost 3 bases and J lost 3, with 12 bases in between. CDR1 and CDR2 from the germline V gene are LNHDA and SQIVND (reference sequence). The CDR3 is 15 amino acids. CDR3 loop: CASSIRGIDNQPQHF. DNA for the CDR3: TGTGCCAGTAGTATCCGGGGAATCGACAATCAGCCCCAGCATTTT.

There are many counts of this clonotype. This chain joins TRBV18 and TRBJ2-7; TRBD1 matches at 10 bases. The CDR3 is 14 amino acids. Unmatched junction bases numbered 5, after V lost 2 bases and J lost 7 bases. Per the germline V gene, CDR1 is KGHSH and CDR2 is LQKENI. The CDR3 is CASSPNGQGGEQYF. Written as DNA, the CDR3 is TGTGCCAGCTCACCAAACGGACAGGGGGGAGAGCAGTACTTC.

This clonotype has ten or more counts. The CDR3 loop reads CATRTQGRDEKLFF. CDR3 DNA sequence: TGTGCCACCAGAACCCAGGGAAGGGATGAAAAACTGTTTTTT. The J gene is TRBJ1-4, the V gene TRBV19; D might be TRBD1 (5 bases). The CDR3 is 14 amino acids. Germline CDR1 is LNHDA and CDR2 is SQIVND (reference sequence). Trimming removed 10 bases from V and 6 bases from J, with 18 bases in between.

The sample holds many counts of this clonotype. The rearrangement uses TRBV10-3 and TRBJ2-3, with 8 bases that match TRBD2. Germline V CDR1 and CDR2: ENHRY, SYGVKD. The CDR3 spans 15 residues. Germline trimming cut 10 bases from V and 2 bases from J; bases unmatched to any gene: 11. The CDR3, as DNA: TGTGCCAGTCGCCGTTACGGGGGGGACACAGATACGCAGTATTTT. This encodes CASRRYGGDTDTQYF.

This clonotype has a handful of counts. The gene calls are TRBV18 and TRBJ1-2; D remains unclear. The CDR3 is 12 residues long. The V and J ends lost 2 bases and 6 bases respectively, with 7 bases between them. CDR1 and CDR2 from the germline V gene are KGHSH and LQKENI. The CDR3 protein is CASSPAEDGYTF. The CDR3, as DNA: TGTGCCAGCTCACCAGCAGAGGATGGCTACACCTTC.

This clonotype was counted at least ten times. The chain links TRBV7-9 to TRBJ2-1; no clear D. Between the trimmed V and J ends, which lost 5 bases and 15 bases, there was a span of 17 bases. The CDR3 has 12 residues. Germline V gene data show CDR1 as SEHNR and CDR2 as FQNEAQ (reference sequence). As DNA, the CDR3 is TGTGCCAGCAGCCTCGATCACTATAATCGGTTCTTC. This sequence encodes CASSLDHYNRFF. Together with reference TRBV7-9 and TRBJ2-1, the CDR3 gives the full variable domain: DTGVSQNPRHKITKRGQNVTFRCDPISEHNRLYWYRQTLGQGPEFLTYFQNEAQLEKSRLLSDRFSAERPKGSFSTLEIQRTEQGDSAMYLCASSLDHYNRFFGPGTRLTVL.

This clonotype was counted at least ten times. The chain employs TRBV7-2 and TRBJ2-3; 10 bases match TRBD2. This CDR3 has 17 residues. The V gene's germline CDR1 is SGHTA and CDR2 FQGNSA. The trim removed 4 bases at V and 0 bases at J, leaving 7 bases unmatched. This CDR3 reads CASSSWTSGFSTDTQYF. The CDR3 coding sequence is TGTGCCAGCAGCTCCTGGACTAGCGGCTTTAGCACAGATACGCAGTATTTT.

In this sample, this clonotype turned up a few times. A much larger clone lies one base from this, so it may be a read error. The rearrangement uses TRBV5-1 and TRBJ2-1, with D perhaps TRBD2 (7 bases). Germline V gives CDR1 SGHRS, CDR2 YFSETQ. The CDR3 spans 16 residues. Written as DNA, the CDR3 is TGCACCAGCAGCTTCGGTGGCGGGGGCTTCTACAATGAGCAGTTCTTC. As protein: CTSSFGGGGFYNEQFF. Supplemented by reference TRBV5-1 and TRBJ2-1, the full variable domain reads KAGVTQTPRYLIKTRGQQVTLSCSPISGHRSVSWYQQTPGQGLQFLFEYFSETQRNKGNFPGRFSGRQFSNSRSEMNVSTLELGDSALYLCTSSFGGGGFYNEQFFGPGTRLTVL.

V usage is TRBV5-1 and J usage is TRBJ1-1; D gene uncertain. This CDR3 comprises 14 residues. Trimming shortened V by 6 bases and J by 4 bases, and 16 bases separated the two germline ends. Per germline, CDR1 SGHRS and CDR2 YFSETQ. The chain's CDR3 is CASTHNTGSTEAFF. The CDR3 DNA follows: TGCGCCAGCACCCACAACACGGGATCCACTGAAGCTTTCTTT.

This clonotype occurred many times. The chain couples TRBV5-1 to TRBJ2-3, with D possibly being TRBD2 (5 bases). The CDR3 is 15 amino acids. V lost 0 bases and J 6 bases, leaving 14 bases between the germline ends. Germline CDR1 reads SGHRS; CDR2 reads YFSETQ. CDR3 loop: CASSLEKREGDTQYF. In DNA form, the CDR3 reads TGCGCCAGCAGCTTGGAGAAGAGGGAAGGGGATACGCAGTATTTT.

Ten or more counts support this clonotype. The chain couples TRBV10-3 to TRBJ2-5, with TRBD2 as a possible D gene (7 bases). The CDR3 consists of 12 residues. With 8 bases removed from V and 10 bases from J, the gap between germline ends came to 17 bases. Germline V gives CDR1 ENHRY, CDR2 SYGVKD. CDR3 sequence (DNA): TGTGCCATCCGCGGGGGCGACGAGGTCCAGTACTTC. Amino acid sequence: CAIRGGDEVQYF.

This clonotype was detected ten times or more. The CDR3 DNA follows: TGTGCCAGCAGCCTGGACAGGGCCGTGGCTTTCTTT. Translating it yields CASSLDRAVAFF. The rearrangement links TRBV28 to TRBJ1-1, with 8 bases matching TRBD1. This CDR3 contains 12 residues. CDR1 and CDR2 (germline): MDHEN, SYDVKM. V gave up 6 bases and J gave up 11 bases; unmatched junction bases: 8.

To note about this clonotype: One base away lies a much larger clone, so this may be a sequencing read error. Here the CDR3 DNA reads TGTGCCACCAGCAGAGATTTGGGGAGTCCCCAGGGTGATACGCACTATTTT. Its translation is CATSRDLGSPQGDTHYF. The chain has TRBV15 and TRBJ2-3; D could derive from TRBD1 or TRBD2 (5 bases each). Germline CDR1 LNHNV, CDR2 YYDKDF (reference sequence). The CDR3 consists of 17 residues.

This chain uses TRBV11-3 with TRBJ1-2, with D unresolved. CDR3 size: 14 residues. CDR1 SGHNT and CDR2 YENEEA come from the germline V gene. Trimming shortened V by 4 bases and J by 7 bases, and 16 bases separated the two germline ends. The CDR3 is CASSSLVSGFGYTF. CDR3 bases: TGTGCCAGCAGCTCCCTGGTGTCGGGATTTGGCTACACCTTC.

The table lists this clonotype with a count of one. Mismatch with germline at one junction end may stem from a read error. This chain connects TRBV6-5 to TRBJ2-7; no clear D. The CDR3 length is 16 residues. CDR1 MNHEY and CDR2 SVGAGI come from the germline V gene. The CDR3 here is CASSYSISGVSYERYF. CDR3 nucleotide sequence: TGTGCCAGCAGTTACTCGATAAGTGGGGTGTCCTACGAGCGGTACTTC.

This clonotype was picked up many times. J is TRBJ2-2 and V is TRBV6-5, with no clear D. Germline CDR1 and CDR2: MNHEY and SVGAGI. This CDR3 region has 17 residues. With 5 bases removed from V and 4 bases from J, the gap between germline ends came to 20 bases. CDR3 region: CASSLIFTGPATGELFF. CDR3 in DNA: TGTGCCAGCAGTCTCATCTTCACGGGTCCGGCCACCGGGGAGCTGTTTTTT.

J is TRBJ2-1 and V is TRBV3-1; TRBD2 aligns across 11 bases. Unmatched junction bases numbered 6, after V lost 1 base and J lost 7 bases. Germline CDR1 is LGHDT and CDR2 is YNNKEL (reference sequence). The CDR3 loop spans 16 amino acids. The CDR3 nucleotides are TGTGCCAGCAGCCAAGTTCTTAGCGGGAGGGGAAATGAGCAGTTCTTC. It encodes CASSQVLSGRGNEQFF.

Points on this clonotype: This may arise from a read error, as a much more abundant clone is one base away. This chain joins TRBV5-1 and TRBJ2-5; a possible D gene is TRBD2 (7 bases). The germline V gene has CDR1 SGHRS and CDR2 YFSETQ. The CDR3 length is 15 residues. The CDR3: CASSLARQGRESQYF. For the CDR3, the DNA is TGCGCCAGCAGCTTGGCGCGGCAGGGGAGGGAGAGCCAGTACTTC.

The sample holds many counts of this clonotype. This chain uses TRBV5-5 with TRBJ1-2; D gene ambiguous. This CDR3 spans 13 amino acids. Germline V gene lookup returns CDR1 SGHKS and CDR2 YYEKEE (reference sequence). V lost 0 bases and J lost 8, with 11 bases in between. The CDR3 spells CASSLGGLGGYTF. The DNA for the CDR3 is TGTGCCAGCAGCTTGGGAGGATTGGGGGGCTACACCTTC.

V usage is TRBV5-5 and J usage is TRBJ1-1; 10 positions match TRBD1. In germline, CDR1 is SGHKS, CDR2 YYEKEE (reference sequence). This CDR3 is 14 amino acids long. The trim removed 3 bases at V and 10 bases at J, leaving 9 bases unmatched. Here the CDR3 DNA reads TGTGCCAGCAGCTCGACAGGGGGCCGGGGGGGAGCTTTCTTT. It yields the protein CASSSTGGRGGAFF. The variable domain in full, with the rest retrieved from reference TRBV5-5 and TRBJ1-1, is DAGVTQSPTHLIKTRGQQVTLRCSPISGHKSVSWYQQVLGQGPQFIFQYYEKEERGRGNFPDRFSARQFPNYSSELNVNALLLGDSALYLCASSSTGGRGGAFFGQGTRLTVV.

This clonotype appeared many times. DNA for the CDR3: TGTGCCAGCAGTCAACTGGATACAGATACGCAGTATTTT. This translates into CASSQLDTDTQYF. This sequence joins TRBV5-6 and TRBJ2-3; D unclear. Trimming cost V 5 bases and J 3 bases, with 10 bases left between them. Germline V gene data show CDR1 as SGHDT and CDR2 as YYEEEE. The CDR3 is 13 amino acids.